This TCR beta chain was documented in a study of identical twins. Germline CDR1 reads DFQATT; CDR2 reads SNEGSKA (reference sequence). J was trimmed by 0 bases and V by 1 base; bases with no gene match: 8. The CDR3 is 17 residues long. The table lists this clonotype with many counts. TCRdb recomputed calls from the 5' RACE reads with MiXCR, one row per CDR3 protein. The data hold 600,000 to 850,000 distinct CDR3 sequences, with 15% to 20% observed a single time. The same sample was also studied in work on T cells expressing NK-cell markers. That investigation notes: The study left the HCMV specificity of expanded NKG2C+ T cell clones unresolved.

Sequenced input: PBMCs. The chain combines TRBV20-1 with TRBJ2-1; 8 positions match TRBD2. The TCR comes from a woman aged 18-29 years in good health. This chain's CDR3 is CSARVGGGRTSYNEQFF. CDR3 DNA: TGCAGTGCTAGAGTTGGAGGCGGGAGGACCTCCTACAATGAGCAGTTCTTC.